This TCR beta chain is from a study of CD8 T cells in ankylosing spondylitis. Study-wide points: Characteristic of ankylosing spondylitis blood, it appeared, was a TCR beta motif comprising fewer than 10 highly homologous variants. Several of the motif variants were reported before in synovial fluid and blood from reactive arthritis.

TCRdb re-called the 5' RACE reads with MiXCR, one entry per CDR3 protein. Of just under 350,000 distinct CDR3 sequences listed, about 15% were seen once; the top ten hold 0.95% to 1.4%. The V segment lost 2 bases and the J segment 8 bases; nucleotides outside the gene matches: 17. The CDR3 totals 18 residues. Germline V gene data show CDR1 as DFQATT and CDR2 as SNEGSKA (reference sequence). This clonotype was seen ten or more times. Its antigen remains unidentified. The rearrangement joins TRBV20-1 to TRBJ2-1; 11 bases are shared with TRBD2. The clonotype originates from a male donor with ankylosing spondylitis or in good health (not recorded which). Source material: blood, either unsorted or a sorted T cell fraction (not recorded which). The CDR3 region has the DNA TGCAGTGCTAGACCCCCCGGTAGGGCTAGCGGGAGGTCGGATGAGCAGTTCTTC. It codes for CSARPPGRASGRSDEQFF.